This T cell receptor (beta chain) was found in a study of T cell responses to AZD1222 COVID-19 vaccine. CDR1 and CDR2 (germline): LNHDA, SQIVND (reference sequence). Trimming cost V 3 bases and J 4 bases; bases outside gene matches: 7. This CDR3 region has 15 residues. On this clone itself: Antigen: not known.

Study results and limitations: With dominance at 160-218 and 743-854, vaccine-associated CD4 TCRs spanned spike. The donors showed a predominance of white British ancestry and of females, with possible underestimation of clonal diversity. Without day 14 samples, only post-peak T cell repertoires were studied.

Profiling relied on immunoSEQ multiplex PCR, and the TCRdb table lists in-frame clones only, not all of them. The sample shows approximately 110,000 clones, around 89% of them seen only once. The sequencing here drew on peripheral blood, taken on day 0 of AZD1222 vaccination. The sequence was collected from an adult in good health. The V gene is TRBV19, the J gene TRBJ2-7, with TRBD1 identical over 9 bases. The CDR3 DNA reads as TGTGCCAGTAGTATTTCCGGGACAGGGACATACGAGCAGTACTTC. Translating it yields CASSISGTGTYEQYF.